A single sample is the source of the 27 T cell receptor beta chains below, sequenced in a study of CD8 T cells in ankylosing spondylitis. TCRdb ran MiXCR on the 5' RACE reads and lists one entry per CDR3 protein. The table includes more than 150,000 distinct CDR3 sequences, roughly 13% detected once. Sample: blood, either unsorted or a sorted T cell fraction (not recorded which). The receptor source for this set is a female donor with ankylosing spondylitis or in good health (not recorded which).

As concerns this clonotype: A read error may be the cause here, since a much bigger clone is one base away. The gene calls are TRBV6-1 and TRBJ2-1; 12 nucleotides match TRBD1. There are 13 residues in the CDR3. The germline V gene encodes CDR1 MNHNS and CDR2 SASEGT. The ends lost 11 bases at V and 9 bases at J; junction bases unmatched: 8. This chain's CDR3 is CARSGQGAGEQFF. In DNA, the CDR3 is TGTGCCCGTTCGGGACAGGGGGCTGGTGAGCAGTTCTTC.

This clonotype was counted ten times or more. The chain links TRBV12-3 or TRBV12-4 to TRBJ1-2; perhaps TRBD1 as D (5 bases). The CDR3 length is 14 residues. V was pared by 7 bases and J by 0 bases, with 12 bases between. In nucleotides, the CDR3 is TGTGCCAGCACCCCGGGACGTACTAACTATGGCTACACCTTC. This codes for CASTPGRTNYGYTF.

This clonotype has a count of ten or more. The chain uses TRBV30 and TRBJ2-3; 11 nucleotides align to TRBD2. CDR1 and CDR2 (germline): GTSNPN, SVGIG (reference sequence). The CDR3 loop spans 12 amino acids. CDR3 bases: TGTGCGACTAGCGGGGACACAGATACGCAGTATTTT. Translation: CATSGDTDTQYF. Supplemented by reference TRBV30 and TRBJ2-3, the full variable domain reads SQTIHQWPATLVQPVGSPLSLECTVEGTSNPNLYWYRQAAGRGLQLLFYSVGIGQISSEVPQNLSASRPQDRQFILSSKKLLLSDSGFYLCATSGDTDTQYFGPGTRLTVL.

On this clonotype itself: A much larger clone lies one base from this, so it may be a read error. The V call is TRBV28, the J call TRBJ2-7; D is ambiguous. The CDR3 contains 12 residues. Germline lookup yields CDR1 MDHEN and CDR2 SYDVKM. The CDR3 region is CASSPVRVEQCF. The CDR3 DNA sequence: TGTGCCAGCAGTCCGGTTCGGGTCGAGCAGTGCTTC.

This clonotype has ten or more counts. The CDR3 loop is CASSLRWNTEAFF. DNA for the CDR3: TGTGCCAGCAGCTTAAGGTGGAACACTGAAGCTTTCTTT. The rearrangement uses TRBV7-2 and TRBJ1-1; D remains ambiguous. The V gene's germline CDR1 is SGHTA and CDR2 FQGNSA. CDR3 length: 13 amino acids. Trimming removed 2 bases at V and 1 base at J, with 5 bases between.

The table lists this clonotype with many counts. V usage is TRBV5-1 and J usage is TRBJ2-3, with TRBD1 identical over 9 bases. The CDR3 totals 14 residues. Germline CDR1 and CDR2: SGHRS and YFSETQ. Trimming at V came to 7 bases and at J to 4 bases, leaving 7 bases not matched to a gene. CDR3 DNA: TGCGCCAGCGTCCAACAGGGGGCTTCAGATACGCAGTATTTT. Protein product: CASVQQGASDTQYF.

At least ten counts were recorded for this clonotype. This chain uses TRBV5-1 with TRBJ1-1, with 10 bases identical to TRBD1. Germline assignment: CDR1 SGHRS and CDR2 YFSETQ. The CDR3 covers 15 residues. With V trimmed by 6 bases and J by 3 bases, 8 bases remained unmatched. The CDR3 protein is CASTSWDRGYTEAFF. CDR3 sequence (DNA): TGCGCCAGCACCTCTTGGGACAGGGGATACACTGAAGCTTTCTTT.

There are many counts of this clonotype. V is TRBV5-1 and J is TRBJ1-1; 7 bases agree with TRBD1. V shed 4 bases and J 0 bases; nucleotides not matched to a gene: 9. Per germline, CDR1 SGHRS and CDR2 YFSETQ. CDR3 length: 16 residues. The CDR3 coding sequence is TGCGCCAGCAGCCGGCAGGGGGACGGCGTGAACACTGAAGCTTTCTTT. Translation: CASSRQGDGVNTEAFF.

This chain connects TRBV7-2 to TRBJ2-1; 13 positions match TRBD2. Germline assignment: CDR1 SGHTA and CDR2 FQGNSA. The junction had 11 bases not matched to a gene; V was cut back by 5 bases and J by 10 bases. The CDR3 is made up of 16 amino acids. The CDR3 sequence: CASSLLGLAGAREQFF. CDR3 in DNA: TGTGCCAGCAGCCTCCTCGGACTAGCGGGAGCGAGGGAGCAGTTCTTC.

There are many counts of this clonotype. CDR3 nucleotide sequence: TGTGCCAGCAGCCAGACCCTAACGGGGGAGCTGTTTTTT. This gives the protein CASSQTLTGELFF. V is TRBV3-1 and J is TRBJ2-2; D not resolved. The V and J ends lost 3 bases and 8 bases respectively, with 10 bases between them. The CDR3 is 13 residues long. Germline V gives CDR1 LGHDT, CDR2 YNNKEL (reference sequence).

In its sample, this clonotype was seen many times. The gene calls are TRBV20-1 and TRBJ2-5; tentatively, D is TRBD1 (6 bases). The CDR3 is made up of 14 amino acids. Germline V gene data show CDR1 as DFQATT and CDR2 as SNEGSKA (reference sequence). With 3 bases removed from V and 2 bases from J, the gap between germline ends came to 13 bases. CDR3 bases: TGCAGTGCTAGGCCGGGACACAGTCAAGAGACCCAGTACTTC. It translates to CSARPGHSQETQYF.

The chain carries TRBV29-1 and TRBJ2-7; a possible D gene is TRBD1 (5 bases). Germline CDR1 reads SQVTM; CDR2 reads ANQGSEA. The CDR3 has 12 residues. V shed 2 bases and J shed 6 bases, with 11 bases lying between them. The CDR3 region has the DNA TGCAGCGTTGAACTCCAGGGTTTCGAGCAGTACTTC. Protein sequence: CSVELQGFEQYF.

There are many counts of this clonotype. CDR3 sequence (DNA): TGTGCCATCAGTGGGGACAGGGGTGAAAACACCGGGGAGCTGTTTTTT. The encoded protein is CAISGDRGENTGELFF. The chain carries TRBV10-3 and TRBJ2-2, with 10 bases fitting TRBD1. This CDR3 is 16 amino acids long. V gave up 4 bases and J gave up 2 bases; unmatched junction bases: 4. Germline V gene data show CDR1 as ENHRY and CDR2 as SYGVKD.

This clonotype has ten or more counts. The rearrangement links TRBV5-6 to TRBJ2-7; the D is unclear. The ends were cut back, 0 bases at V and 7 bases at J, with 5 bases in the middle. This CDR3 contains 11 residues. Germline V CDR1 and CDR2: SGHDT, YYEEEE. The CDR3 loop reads CASSLDEEQYF. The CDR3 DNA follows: TGTGCCAGCAGCTTGGATGAAGAGCAGTACTTC.

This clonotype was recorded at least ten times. CDR3 coding DNA: TGCGCCAGCAATAGTGGCAGTGGACTAGCGGGAGTAAGGGAGACCCAGTACTTC. Its translation: CASNSGSGLAGVRETQYF. V usage is TRBV5-1 and J usage is TRBJ2-5; 13 bases map to TRBD2. Germline values: CDR1 SGHRS, CDR2 YFSETQ. V lost 6 bases, J lost 5 bases, and 16 bases stayed unmatched. The CDR3 runs 18 residues.

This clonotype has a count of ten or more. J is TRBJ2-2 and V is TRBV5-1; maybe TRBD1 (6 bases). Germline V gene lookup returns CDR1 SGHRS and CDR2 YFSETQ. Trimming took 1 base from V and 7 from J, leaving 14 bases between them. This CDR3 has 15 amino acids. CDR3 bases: TGCGCCAGCAGCTTGACGGGACAAGTGATCGGGGAGCTGTTTTTT. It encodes CASSLTGQVIGELFF.

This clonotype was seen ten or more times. The CDR3 coding sequence is TGTGCCAGCAGTATAATAGAGACGGCCAAAAACATTCAGTACTTC. Translation gives CASSIIETAKNIQYF. V usage is TRBV12-3 or TRBV12-4 and J usage is TRBJ2-4; no clear D gene. Trimming left V 5 bases short and J 1 base short, with 12 bases between. This CDR3 has 15 amino acids.

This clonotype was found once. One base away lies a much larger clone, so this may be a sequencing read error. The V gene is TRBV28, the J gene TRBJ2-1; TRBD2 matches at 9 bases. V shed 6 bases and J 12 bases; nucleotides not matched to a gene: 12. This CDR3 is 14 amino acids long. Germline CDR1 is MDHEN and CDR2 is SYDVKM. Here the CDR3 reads CASRRRGGWDVQFF. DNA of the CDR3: TGTGCCAGCAGAAGGCGGGGGGGTTGGGATGTGCAGTTCTTC.

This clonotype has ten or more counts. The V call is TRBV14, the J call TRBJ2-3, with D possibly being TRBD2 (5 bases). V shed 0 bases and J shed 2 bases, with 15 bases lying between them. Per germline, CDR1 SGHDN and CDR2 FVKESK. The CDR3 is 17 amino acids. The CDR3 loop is CASSQDRASRYTDTQYF. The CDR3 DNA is TGTGCCAGCAGCCAAGATCGGGCTAGCCGGTACACAGATACGCAGTATTTT.

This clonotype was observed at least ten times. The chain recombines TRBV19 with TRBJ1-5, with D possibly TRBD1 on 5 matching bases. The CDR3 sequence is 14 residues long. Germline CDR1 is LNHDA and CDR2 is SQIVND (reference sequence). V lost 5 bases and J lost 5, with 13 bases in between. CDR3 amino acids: CASSQGGEHQPQHF. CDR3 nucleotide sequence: TGTGCCAGTAGTCAGGGAGGGGAGCATCAGCCCCAGCATTTT.

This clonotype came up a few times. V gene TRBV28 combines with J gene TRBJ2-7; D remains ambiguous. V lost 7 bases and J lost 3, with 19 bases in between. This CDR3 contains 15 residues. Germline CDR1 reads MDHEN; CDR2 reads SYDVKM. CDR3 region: CASTPTEAGHYEQYF. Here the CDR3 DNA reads TGTGCCAGCACCCCTACCGAGGCTGGGCACTACGAGCAGTACTTC.

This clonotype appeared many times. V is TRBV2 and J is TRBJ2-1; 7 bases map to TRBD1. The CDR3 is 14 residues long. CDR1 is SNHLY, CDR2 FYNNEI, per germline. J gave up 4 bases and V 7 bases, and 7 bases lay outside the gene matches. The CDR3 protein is CASIDRVGYNEQFF. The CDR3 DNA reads TGTGCCAGCATCGACAGGGTGGGGTACAATGAGCAGTTCTTC.

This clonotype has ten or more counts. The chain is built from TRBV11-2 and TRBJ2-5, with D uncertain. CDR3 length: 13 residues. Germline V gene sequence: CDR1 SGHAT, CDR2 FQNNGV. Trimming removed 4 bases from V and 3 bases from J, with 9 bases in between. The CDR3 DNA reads TGTGCCAGCAGCTACAGTCCGGAAGAGACCCAGTACTTC. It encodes CASSYSPEETQYF.

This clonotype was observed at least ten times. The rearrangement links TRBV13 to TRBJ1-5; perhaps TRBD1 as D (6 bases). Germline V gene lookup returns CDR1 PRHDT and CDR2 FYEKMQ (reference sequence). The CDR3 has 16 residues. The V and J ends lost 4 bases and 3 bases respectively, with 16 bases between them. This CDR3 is CASSYRGGPDNQPQHF. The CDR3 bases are TGTGCCAGCAGCTATCGAGGGGGGCCCGACAATCAGCCCCAGCATTTT.

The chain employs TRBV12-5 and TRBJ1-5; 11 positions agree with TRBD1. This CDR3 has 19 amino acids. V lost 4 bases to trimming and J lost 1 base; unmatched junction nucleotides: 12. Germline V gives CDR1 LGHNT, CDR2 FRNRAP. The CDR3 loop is CASGSPGQGGFGSNQPQHF. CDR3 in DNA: TGTGCTAGTGGTTCGCCGGGACAGGGGGGGTTTGGAAGCAATCAGCCCCAGCATTTT. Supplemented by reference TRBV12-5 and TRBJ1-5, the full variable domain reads DARVTQTPRHKVTEMGQEVTMRCQPILGHNTVFWYRQTMMQGLELLAYFRNRAPLDDSGMPKDRFSAEMPDATLATLKIQPSEPRDSAVYFCASGSPGQGGFGSNQPQHFGDGTRLSIL.

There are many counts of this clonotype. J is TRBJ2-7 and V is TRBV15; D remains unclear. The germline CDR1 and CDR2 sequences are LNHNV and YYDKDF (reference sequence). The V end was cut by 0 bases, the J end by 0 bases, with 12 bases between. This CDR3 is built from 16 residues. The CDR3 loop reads CATSRDLELASYEQYF. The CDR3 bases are TGTGCCACCAGCAGAGATCTGGAGCTTGCCTCCTACGAGCAGTACTTC.

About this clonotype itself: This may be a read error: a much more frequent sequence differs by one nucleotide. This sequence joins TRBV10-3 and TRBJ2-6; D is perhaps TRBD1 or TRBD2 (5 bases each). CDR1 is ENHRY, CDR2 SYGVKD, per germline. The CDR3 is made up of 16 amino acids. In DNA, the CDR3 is TGTGCCATCAGTGAGGGGGGTTTCTCTGGGACCAACGTCCTGACTTTC. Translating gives CAISEGGFSGTNVLTF.